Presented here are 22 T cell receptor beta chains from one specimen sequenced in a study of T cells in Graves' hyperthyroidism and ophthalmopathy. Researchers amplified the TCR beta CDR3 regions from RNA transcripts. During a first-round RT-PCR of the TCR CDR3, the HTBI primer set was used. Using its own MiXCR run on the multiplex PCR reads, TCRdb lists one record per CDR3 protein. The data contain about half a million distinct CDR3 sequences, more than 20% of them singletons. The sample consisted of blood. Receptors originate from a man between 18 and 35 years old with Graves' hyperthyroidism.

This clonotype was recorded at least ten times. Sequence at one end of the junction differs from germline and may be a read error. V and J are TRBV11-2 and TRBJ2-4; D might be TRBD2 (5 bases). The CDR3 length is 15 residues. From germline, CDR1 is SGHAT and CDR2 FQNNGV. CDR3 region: CASRPIPLAKNIKYF. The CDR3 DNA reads TGTGCCAGCAGACCGATCCCTCTAGCCAAAAACATTAAGTACTTC. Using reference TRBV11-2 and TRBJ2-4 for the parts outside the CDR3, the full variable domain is EAGVAQSPRYKIIEKRQSVAFWCNPISGHATLYWYQQILGQGPKLLIQFQNNGVVDDSQLPKDRFSAERLKGVDSTLKIQPAKLEDSAVYLCASRPIPLAKNIKYFGAGTRLSVL.

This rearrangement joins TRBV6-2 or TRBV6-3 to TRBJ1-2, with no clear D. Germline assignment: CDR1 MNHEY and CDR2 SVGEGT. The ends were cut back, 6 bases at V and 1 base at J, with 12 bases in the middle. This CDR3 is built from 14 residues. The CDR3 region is CASSKEGFNYGYTF. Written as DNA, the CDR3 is TGTGCCAGCAGCAAGGAAGGGTTTAACTATGGCTACACCTTC.

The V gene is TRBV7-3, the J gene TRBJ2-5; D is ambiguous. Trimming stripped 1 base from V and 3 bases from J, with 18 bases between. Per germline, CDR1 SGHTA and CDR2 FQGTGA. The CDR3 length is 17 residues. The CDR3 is CASSLNPPGTTEETQYF. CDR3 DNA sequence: TGTGCCAGCAGCTTAAACCCACCCGGAACTACTGAAGAGACCCAGTACTTC.

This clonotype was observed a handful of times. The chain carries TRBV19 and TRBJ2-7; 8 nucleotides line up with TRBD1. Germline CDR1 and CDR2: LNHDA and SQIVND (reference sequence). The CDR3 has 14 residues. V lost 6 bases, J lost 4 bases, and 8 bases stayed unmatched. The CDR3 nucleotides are TGTGCCAGTAGGGCACAGGGGGTCGGATACGAGCAGTACTTC. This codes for CASRAQGVGYEQYF.

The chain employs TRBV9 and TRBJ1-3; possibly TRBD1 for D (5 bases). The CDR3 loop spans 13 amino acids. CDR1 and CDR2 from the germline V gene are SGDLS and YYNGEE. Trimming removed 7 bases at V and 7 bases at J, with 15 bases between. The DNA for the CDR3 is TGTGCCAGCCGGGCGGGGTCAGGGAACACCATATATTTT. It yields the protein CASRAGSGNTIYF.

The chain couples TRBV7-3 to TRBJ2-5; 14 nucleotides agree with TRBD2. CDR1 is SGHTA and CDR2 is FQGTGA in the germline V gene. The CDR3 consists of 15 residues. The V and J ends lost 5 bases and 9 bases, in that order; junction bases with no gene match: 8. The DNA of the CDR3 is TGTGCCAGCAGCGTGACTAGCGGGAGGGAGGGGCCCCAGTACTTC. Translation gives CASSVTSGREGPQYF.

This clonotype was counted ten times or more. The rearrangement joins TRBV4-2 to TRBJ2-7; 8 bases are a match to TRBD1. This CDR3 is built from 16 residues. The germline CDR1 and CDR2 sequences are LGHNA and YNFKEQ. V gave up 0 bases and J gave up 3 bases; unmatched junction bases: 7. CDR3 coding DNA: TGTGCCAGCAGCCAAGATCTCGGGACAGGAATCTACGAGCAGTACTTC. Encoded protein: CASSQDLGTGIYEQYF.

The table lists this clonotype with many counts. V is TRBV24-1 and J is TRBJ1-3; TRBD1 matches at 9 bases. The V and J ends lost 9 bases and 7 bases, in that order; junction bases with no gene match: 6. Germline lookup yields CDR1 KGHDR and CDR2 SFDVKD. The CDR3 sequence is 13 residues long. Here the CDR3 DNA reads TGTGCCACCCTGGACAGGGGTAGGAACACCATATATTTT. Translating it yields CATLDRGRNTIYF.

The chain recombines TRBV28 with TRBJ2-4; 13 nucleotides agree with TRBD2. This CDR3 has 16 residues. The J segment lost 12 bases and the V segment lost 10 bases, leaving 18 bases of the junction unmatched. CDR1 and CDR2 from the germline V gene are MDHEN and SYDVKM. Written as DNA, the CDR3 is TGTGCCATGAGGATGGGACTAGCGGGAATCCTAAATGATCAGTACTTC. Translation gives CAMRMGLAGILNDQYF.

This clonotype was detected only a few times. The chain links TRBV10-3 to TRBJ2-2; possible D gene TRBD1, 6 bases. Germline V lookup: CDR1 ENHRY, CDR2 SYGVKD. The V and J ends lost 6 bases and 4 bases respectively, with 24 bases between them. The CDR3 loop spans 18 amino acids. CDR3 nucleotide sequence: TGTGCCATCAGAGGTCGGCGCATAGGACAGATTCCCACCGGGGAGCTGTTTTTT. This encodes CAIRGRRIGQIPTGELFF.

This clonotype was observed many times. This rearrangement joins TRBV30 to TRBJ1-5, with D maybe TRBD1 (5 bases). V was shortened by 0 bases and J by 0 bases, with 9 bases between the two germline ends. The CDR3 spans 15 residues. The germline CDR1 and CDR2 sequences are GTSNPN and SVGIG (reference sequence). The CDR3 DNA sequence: TGTGCCTGGAGTGTAGGGGTAACTAGCAATCAGCCCCAGCATTTT. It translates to CAWSVGVTSNQPQHF.

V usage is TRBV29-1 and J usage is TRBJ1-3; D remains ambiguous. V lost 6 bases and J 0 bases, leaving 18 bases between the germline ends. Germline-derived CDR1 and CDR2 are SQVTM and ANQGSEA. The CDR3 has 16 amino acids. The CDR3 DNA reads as TGCAGCGTCAAATTCAAGGCCACGGACTCTGGAAACACCATATATTTT. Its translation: CSVKFKATDSGNTIYF. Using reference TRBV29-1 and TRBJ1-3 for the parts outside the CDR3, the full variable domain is SAVISQKPSRDICQRGTSLTIQCQVDSQVTMMFWYRQQPGQSLTLIATANQGSEATYESGFVIDKFPISRPNLTFSTLTVSNMSPEDSSIYLCSVKFKATDSGNTIYFGEGSWLTVV.

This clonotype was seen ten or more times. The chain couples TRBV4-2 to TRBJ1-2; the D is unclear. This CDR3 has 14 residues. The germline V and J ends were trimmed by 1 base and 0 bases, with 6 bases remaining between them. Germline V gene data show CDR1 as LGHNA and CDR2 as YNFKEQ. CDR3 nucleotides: TGTGCCAGCAGCCAAGGTATAGCTAACTATGGCTACACCTTC. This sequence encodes CASSQGIANYGYTF.

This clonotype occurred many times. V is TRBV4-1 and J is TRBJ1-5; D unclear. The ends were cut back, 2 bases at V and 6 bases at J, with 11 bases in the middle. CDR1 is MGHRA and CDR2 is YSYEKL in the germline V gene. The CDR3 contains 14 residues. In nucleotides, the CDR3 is TGCGCCAGCAGCCAATACAGTTCGGGTCAGCCCCAGCATTTT. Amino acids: CASSQYSSGQPQHF.

This chain's CDR3 is CASRRGWGPYEQYF. The CDR3, as DNA: TGTGCCAGCAGGCGTGGGTGGGGGCCCTACGAGCAGTACTTC. This rearrangement joins TRBV28 to TRBJ2-7, with a weak D call TRBD1 (6 bases). V lost 6 bases and J lost 2, with 14 bases in between. Looked up from germline, CDR1 is MDHEN and CDR2 is SYDVKM. This CDR3 contains 14 residues.

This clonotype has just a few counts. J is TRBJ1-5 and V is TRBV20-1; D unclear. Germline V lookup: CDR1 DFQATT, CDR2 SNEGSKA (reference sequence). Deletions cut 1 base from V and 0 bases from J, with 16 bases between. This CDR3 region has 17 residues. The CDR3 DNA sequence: TGCAGTGCTAGAGCAACGGCAGGAATCGGTAGCAATCAGCCCCAGCATTTT. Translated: CSARATAGIGSNQPQHF.

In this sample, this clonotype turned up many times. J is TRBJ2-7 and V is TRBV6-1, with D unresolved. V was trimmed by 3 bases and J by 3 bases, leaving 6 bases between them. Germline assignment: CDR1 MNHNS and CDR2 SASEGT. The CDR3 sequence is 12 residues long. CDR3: CASSEGGYEQYF. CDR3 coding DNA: TGTGCCAGCAGTGAGGGCGGCTACGAGCAGTACTTC.

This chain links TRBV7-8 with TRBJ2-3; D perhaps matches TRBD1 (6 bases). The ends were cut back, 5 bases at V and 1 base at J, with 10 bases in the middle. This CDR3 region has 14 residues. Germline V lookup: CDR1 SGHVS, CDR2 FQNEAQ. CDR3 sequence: CASSGQSGTDTQYF. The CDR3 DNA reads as TGTGCCAGCAGCGGACAGTCGGGCACAGATACGCAGTATTTT.

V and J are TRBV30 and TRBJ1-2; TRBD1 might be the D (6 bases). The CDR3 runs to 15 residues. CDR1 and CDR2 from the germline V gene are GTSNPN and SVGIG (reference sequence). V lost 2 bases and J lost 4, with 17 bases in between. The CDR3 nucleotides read TGTGCCTGGAGTTCCCGGGGAGCACAGGGCTATGGCTACACCTTC. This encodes CAWSSRGAQGYGYTF.

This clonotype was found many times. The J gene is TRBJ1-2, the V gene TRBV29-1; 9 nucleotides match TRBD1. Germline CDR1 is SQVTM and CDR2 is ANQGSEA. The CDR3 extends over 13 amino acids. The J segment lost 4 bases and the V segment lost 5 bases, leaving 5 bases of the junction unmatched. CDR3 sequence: CSVTGGDFYGYTF. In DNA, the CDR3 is TGCAGCGTTACAGGGGGCGACTTCTATGGCTACACCTTC.

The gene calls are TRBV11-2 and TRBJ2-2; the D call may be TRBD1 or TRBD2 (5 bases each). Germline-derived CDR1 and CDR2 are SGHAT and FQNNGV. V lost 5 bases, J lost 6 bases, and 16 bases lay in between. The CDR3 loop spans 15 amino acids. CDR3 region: CASSPQGERPGELFF. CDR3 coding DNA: TGTGCCAGCAGCCCCCAGGGAGAACGGCCCGGGGAGCTGTTTTTT. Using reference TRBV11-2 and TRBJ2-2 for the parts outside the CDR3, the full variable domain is EAGVAQSPRYKIIEKRQSVAFWCNPISGHATLYWYQQILGQGPKLLIQFQNNGVVDDSQLPKDRFSAERLKGVDSTLKIQPAKLEDSAVYLCASSPQGERPGELFFGEGSRLTVL.

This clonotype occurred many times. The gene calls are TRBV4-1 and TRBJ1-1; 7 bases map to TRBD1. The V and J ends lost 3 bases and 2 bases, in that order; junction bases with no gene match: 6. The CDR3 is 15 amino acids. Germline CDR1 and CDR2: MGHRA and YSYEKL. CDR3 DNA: TGCGCCAGCAGCCAGCCGGGACAGCGCAACACTGAAGCTTTCTTT. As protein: CASSQPGQRNTEAFF.